The rows below give T cell receptor beta chains drawn from one sample of a study of cytomegalovirus exposure and HLA in healthy donors. This table comes from immunoSEQ multiplex PCR, and its TCRdb copy is limited to in-frame clones, with some not included. The sample data list about 130,000 clones. Sequenced input: PBMCs. The receptor source for this set is a man between 18 and 35 years old in good health and CMV-seronegative. Both conserved end residues are part of each CDR3. The D gene is left open where the match is weak.

CDR3 length	V gene	D gene	J gene	CDR3 protein	CDR3 DNA
15	TRBV28	TRBD1	TRBJ1-2	CASSTPGQGVDGYTF	TGTGCCAGCAGTACACCGGGACAGGGGGTGGATGGCTACACCTTC
14	TRBV5-1	-	TRBJ2-3	CASSFGGPTDTQYF	TGCGCCAGCAGCTTCGGGGGGCCCACAGATACGCAGTATTTT
14	TRBV18	TRBD1	TRBJ1-5	CASSAGQGNQPQHF	TGTGCCAGCTCGGCAGGACAGGGCAATCAGCCCCAGCATTTT
14	TRBV7-3	TRBD1	TRBJ1-6	CASSSGTDNSPLHF	TGTGCCAGCAGCTCCGGGACAGATAATTCACCCCTCCACTTT
12	TRBV6-5	-	TRBJ2-2	CASRRLAGELFF	TGTGCCAGCAGACGACTCGCCGGGGAGCTGTTTTTT
15	TRBV5-4	-	TRBJ2-3	CASSPTSGSTDTQYF	TGTGCCAGCAGCCCGACGAGCGGGAGCACAGATACGCAGTATTTT
15	TRBV29-1	TRBD2	TRBJ2-1	CSVEIGTSGYNEQFF	TGCAGCGTTGAAATCGGGACTAGCGGATACAATGAGCAGTTCTTC
14	TRBV6-1	TRBD1	TRBJ1-1	CASSRGQGDTEAFF	TGTGCCAGCAGCAGAGGACAGGGAGATACTGAAGCTTTCTTT
18	TRBV5-1	TRBD2	TRBJ2-3	CASSLGGLAGGSTDTQYF	TGCGCCAGCAGCTTGGGCGGACTAGCGGGGGGCAGCACAGATACGCAGTATTTT
17	TRBV9	-	TRBJ1-6	CASSVAPGISYNSPLHF	TGTGCCAGCAGCGTAGCGCCAGGGATCTCCTATAATTCACCCCTCCACTTT
17	TRBV4-1	TRBD2	TRBJ2-1	CASSQTKAGGPVQEQFF	TGCGCCAGCAGCCAAACAAAAGCGGGAGGGCCGGTTCAGGAGCAGTTCTTC
13	TRBV9	-	TRBJ1-1	CASSYIGDTEAFF	TGTGCCAGCAGCTATATCGGGGACACTGAAGCTTTCTTT
16	TRBV27	-	TRBJ1-2	CASSLSQGTRIYGYTF	TGTGCCAGCAGTTTATCGCAGGGTACGCGGATCTATGGCTACACCTTC
17	TRBV4-1	TRBD2	TRBJ2-1	CASSYYFLAGDSYEQFF	TGCGCCAGCAGCTATTACTTCCTAGCGGGAGATAGCTATGAGCAGTTCTTC
15	TRBV6-1	-	TRBJ1-4	CATRRAGTTNEKLFF	TGTGCCACCCGGCGAGCGGGGACAACTAATGAAAAACTGTTTTTT
14	TRBV5-1	TRBD2	TRBJ2-5	CASRPGLAGETQYF	TGCGCCAGCAGACCTGGACTAGCAGGAGAGACCCAGTACTTC
18	TRBV5-1	TRBD1	TRBJ1-2	CASLAEPGQGASNYGYTF	TGCGCCAGCCTCGCTGAACCGGGACAGGGGGCAAGTAACTATGGCTACACCTTC
14	TRBV2	-	TRBJ1-1	CASSGQFLNTEAFF	TGTGCCAGCAGTGGACAGTTTCTGAACACTGAAGCTTTCTTT
14	TRBV19	-	TRBJ1-3	CATLRGSSGNTIYF	TGTGCCACTCTACGGGGTTCTTCTGGAAACACCATATATTTT
14	TRBV19	TRBD2	TRBJ2-5	CASAGWRESETQYF	TGTGCCAGCGCAGGGTGGCGGGAGTCGGAGACCCAGTACTTC
15	TRBV9	TRBD1	TRBJ2-3	CASSELGQSTDTQYF	TGTGCCAGCAGCGAATTGGGACAGAGCACAGATACGCAGTATTTT
13	TRBV28	-	TRBJ2-5	CASSLSQGETQYF	TGTGCCAGCAGTTTAAGCCAGGGGGAGACCCAGTACTTC
14	TRBV4-1	TRBD1	TRBJ2-1	CASSQPTRGPEQFF	TGCGCCAGCAGCCAGCCAACAAGGGGGCCCGAGCAGTTCTTC
14	TRBV5-4	TRBD1	TRBJ1-6	CASSLGTGGSPLHF	TGTGCCAGCAGCCTAGGGACAGGGGGCTCACCCCTCCACTTT
15	TRBV6-5	-	TRBJ2-6	CASRSPISGANVLTF	TGTGCCAGCAGAAGCCCCATCTCTGGGGCCAACGTCCTGACTTTC
15	TRBV10-3	TRBD1	TRBJ2-3	CAISESSTGVDTQYF	TGTGCCATCAGTGAGTCCTCGACAGGGGTAGATACGCAGTATTTT
10	TRBV6-1	-	TRBJ2-7	CASSLYEQYF	TGTGCCAGCAGCCTCTACGAGCAGTACTTC
14	TRBV9	-	TRBJ2-1	CASRAGKGIGEQFF	TGTGCCAGCCGCGCCGGGAAGGGTATCGGTGAGCAGTTCTTC
14	TRBV28	TRBD2	TRBJ2-7	CASSFLAGASEQYF	TGTGCCAGCAGTTTTCTAGCGGGAGCTTCCGAGCAGTACTTC
12	TRBV19	TRBD1	TRBJ2-1	CASRQGAHEQFF	TGTGCCAGCCGACAGGGGGCTCATGAGCAGTTCTTC
11	TRBV30	-	TRBJ2-5	CAWAGGETQYF	TGTGCCTGGGCAGGGGGGGAGACCCAGTACTTC
15	TRBV5-1	TRBD1	TRBJ2-2	CASSLRDRGTGELFF	TGCGCCAGCAGCTTAAGGGACAGGGGGACCGGGGAGCTGTTTTTT
16	TRBV4-2	-	TRBJ1-1	CASSQEGALMNTEAFF	TGTGCCAGCAGCCAAGAAGGGGCCCTCATGAACACTGAAGCTTTCTTT
18	TRBV28	TRBD2	TRBJ2-2	CASSLWTSGGRDTGELFF	TGTGCCAGCAGTTTATGGACTAGCGGGGGAAGGGACACCGGGGAGCTGTTTTTT
14	TRBV5-5	-	TRBJ1-2	CASLGAAKDYGYTF	TGTGCCAGCCTTGGGGCCGCAAAGGACTATGGCTACACCTTC
15	TRBV4-1	-	TRBJ2-7	CASSQGPGDTYEQYF	TGCGCCAGCAGCCAAGGGCCAGGGGATACCTACGAGCAGTACTTC
15	TRBV25-1	TRBD1	TRBJ1-6	CASSERTGGNSPLHF	TGTGCCAGCAGTGAACGGACAGGGGGCAATTCACCCCTCCACTTT